The present T cell receptor (beta chain) was sequenced within a study of shared clonotypes between healthy human individuals. Study-wide points: The represented genetic and exposure-history diversity was limited by the small number of donors.

For every subset, genomic DNA was evenly distributed across several immunoSEQ plates. The protocol was immunoSEQ multiplex PCR, while the TCRdb copy is restricted to in-frame clones and leaves out a portion. The sample lists around 1.4 million clones, roughly 98.5% seen once, with over 0.3% in the top ten. This clone was seen only once. Its cognate antigen is unknown. Only Caucasian adults living in Nashville, Tennessee made up the donor group. It was into CD45RA+ naive and CD45RA-negative memory subsets that the CD4+ cells were split. Trimming removed 1 base from V and 4 bases from J; junction bases left unmatched: 16. Per germline, CDR1 MNHEY and CDR2 SMNVEV (reference sequence). There are 19 residues in the CDR3.

The V and J genes are TRBV27 and TRBJ2-1; 7 nucleotides agree with TRBD2. The receptor was derived from a young man in good health. The sequenced sample was naive CD4+ T cells sorted from blood. Subset here: CD45RA+ positively selected. The CDR3 loop reads CASSLFLGVGGRQYNEQFF. In DNA form, the CDR3 reads TGTGCCAGCAGTTTATTCCTTGGAGTTGGCGGGAGACAATACAATGAGCAGTTCTTC.